Reported below is one T cell receptor (beta chain). Its antigen is not identified. The data belong to a study of human T cells and chemical hapten exposure. About the research overall: Mostly female, the patients presented with alopecia areata, totalis or universalis. Study-wide results and limits: Alopecia in the donors means their immune response may deviate from healthy people's.

Time point defined: patch test 1, 2 weeks after DPC sensitization. Stated treatment: therapeutic diphenylcyclopropenone sensitization with weekly scalp DPC. From the RACE reads, TCRdb called clonotypes with MiXCR, one entry per CDR3 protein. The table records roughly 120,000 distinct CDR3 sequences, roughly an eighth of them present only once. Sequenced material: whole blood, taken in connection with sensitization to the hapten diphenylcyclopropenone (DPC). The source is a man aged 18 to 30 with alopecia areata. Some clones in this sample may be carry-over from other donors' samples.

The CDR3 region has the DNA TGTGCCAGCACCCCCCCGGTAGCGTCCGCAGATACGCAGTATTTT. Its protein product is CASTPPVASADTQYF. The rearrangement uses TRBV7-9 and TRBJ2-3; TRBD2 might be the D (5 bases). V lost 7 bases, J lost 4 bases, and 18 bases lay in between. Germline CDR1 SEHNR, CDR2 FQNEAQ (reference sequence). The CDR3 covers 15 residues.